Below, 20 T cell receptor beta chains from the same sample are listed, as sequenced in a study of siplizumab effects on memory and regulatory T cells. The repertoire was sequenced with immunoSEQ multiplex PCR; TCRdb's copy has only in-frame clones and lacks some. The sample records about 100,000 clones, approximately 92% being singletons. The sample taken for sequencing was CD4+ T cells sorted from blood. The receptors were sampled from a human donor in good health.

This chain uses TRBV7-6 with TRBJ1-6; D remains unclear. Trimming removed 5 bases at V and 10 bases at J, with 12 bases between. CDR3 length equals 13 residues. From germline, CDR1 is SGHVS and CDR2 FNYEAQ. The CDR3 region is CASSGRGVSPLHF. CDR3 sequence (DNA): TGTGCCAGCAGCGGGCGTGGGGTGTCACCCCTCCACTTT.

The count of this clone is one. Written as DNA, the CDR3 is TGTGCCAGTAGTACTGGGACAGGGAAGGCGAGCAATCAGCCCCAGCATTTT. The encoded protein is CASSTGTGKASNQPQHF. This chain links TRBV19 with TRBJ1-5; 9 nucleotides line up with TRBD1. This CDR3 region has 17 residues. Trimming at V came to 4 bases and at J to 1 base, leaving 8 bases not matched to a gene. Germline V gene data show CDR1 as LNHDA and CDR2 as SQIVND (reference sequence).

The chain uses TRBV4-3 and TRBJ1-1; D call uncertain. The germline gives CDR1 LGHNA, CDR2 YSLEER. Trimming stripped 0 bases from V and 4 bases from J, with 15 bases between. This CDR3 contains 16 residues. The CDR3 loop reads CASSQELGLRVTEAFF. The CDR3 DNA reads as TGCGCCAGCAGCCAAGAGTTGGGCTTGAGGGTCACTGAAGCTTTCTTT.

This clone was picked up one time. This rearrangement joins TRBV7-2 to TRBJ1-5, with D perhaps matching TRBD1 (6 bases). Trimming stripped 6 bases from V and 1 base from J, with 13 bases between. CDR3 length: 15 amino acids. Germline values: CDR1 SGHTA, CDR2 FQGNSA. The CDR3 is CASRWLGGSNQPQHF. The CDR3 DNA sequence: TGTGCCAGCAGATGGTTAGGGGGGAGCAATCAGCCCCAGCATTTT.

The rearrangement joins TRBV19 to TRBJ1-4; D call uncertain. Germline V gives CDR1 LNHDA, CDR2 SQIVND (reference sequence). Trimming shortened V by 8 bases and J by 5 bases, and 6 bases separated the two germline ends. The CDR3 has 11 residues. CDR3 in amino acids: CASSGNEKLFF. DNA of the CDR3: TGTGCCAGTTCGGGAAATGAAAAACTGTTTTTT. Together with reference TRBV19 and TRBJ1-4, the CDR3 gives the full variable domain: DGGITQSPKYLFRKEGQNVTLSCEQNLNHDAMYWYRQDPGQGLRLIYYSQIVNDFQKGDIAEGYSVSREKKESFPLTVTSAQKNPTAFYLCASSGNEKLFFGSGTQLSVL.

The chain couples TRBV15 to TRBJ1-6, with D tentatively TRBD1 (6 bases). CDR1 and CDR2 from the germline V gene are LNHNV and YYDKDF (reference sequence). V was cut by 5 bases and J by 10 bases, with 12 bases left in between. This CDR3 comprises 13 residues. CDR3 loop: CATSPQGRSPLHF. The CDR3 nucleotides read TGTGCCACCAGCCCACAGGGACGCTCACCCCTCCACTTT.

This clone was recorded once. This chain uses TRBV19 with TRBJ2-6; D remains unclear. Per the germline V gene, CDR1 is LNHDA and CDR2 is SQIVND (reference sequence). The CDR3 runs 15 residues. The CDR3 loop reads CATKAPASGANVLTF. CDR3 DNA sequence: TGTGCTACAAAAGCTCCGGCGTCTGGGGCCAACGTCCTGACTTTC.

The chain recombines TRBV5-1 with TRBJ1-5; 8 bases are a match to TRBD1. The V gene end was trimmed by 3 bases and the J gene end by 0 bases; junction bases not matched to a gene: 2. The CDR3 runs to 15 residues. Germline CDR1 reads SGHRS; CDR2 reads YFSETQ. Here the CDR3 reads CASSSGTGSNQPQHF. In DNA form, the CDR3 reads TGCGCCAGCAGCTCCGGGACAGGTAGCAATCAGCCCCAGCATTTT.

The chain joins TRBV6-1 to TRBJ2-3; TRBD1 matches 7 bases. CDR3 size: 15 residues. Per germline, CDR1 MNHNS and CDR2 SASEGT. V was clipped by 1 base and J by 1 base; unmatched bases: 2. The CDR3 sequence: CASSEGDRRTDTQYF. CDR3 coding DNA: TGTGCCAGCAGTGAAGGGGACAGACGCACAGATACGCAGTATTTT.

CDR3 coding DNA: TGTGCCAGCAGCATGCGGACAGCGAGCTCCTACGAGCAGTACTTC. Amino acid sequence: CASSMRTASSYEQYF. This chain joins TRBV11-2 and TRBJ2-7, with D possibly matching TRBD1 (6 bases). Looked up from germline, CDR1 is SGHAT and CDR2 is FQNNGV. This CDR3 region has 15 residues. V was trimmed by 5 bases and J by 0 bases, leaving 14 bases between them.

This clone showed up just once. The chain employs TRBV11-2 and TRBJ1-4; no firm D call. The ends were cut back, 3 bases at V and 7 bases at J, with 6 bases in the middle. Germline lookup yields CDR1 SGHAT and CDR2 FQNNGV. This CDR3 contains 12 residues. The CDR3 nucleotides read TGTGCCAGCAGCTTCGAGGGTGAAAAACTGTTTTTT. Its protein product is CASSFEGEKLFF.

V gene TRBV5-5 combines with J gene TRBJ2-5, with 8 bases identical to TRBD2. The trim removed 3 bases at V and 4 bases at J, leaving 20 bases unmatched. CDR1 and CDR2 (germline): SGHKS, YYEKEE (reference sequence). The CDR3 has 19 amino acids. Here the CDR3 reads CASSSMLLTKRGLGETQYF. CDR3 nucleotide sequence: TGTGCCAGCAGCTCTATGCTCTTAACGAAGCGGGGGCTAGGAGAGACCCAGTACTTC.

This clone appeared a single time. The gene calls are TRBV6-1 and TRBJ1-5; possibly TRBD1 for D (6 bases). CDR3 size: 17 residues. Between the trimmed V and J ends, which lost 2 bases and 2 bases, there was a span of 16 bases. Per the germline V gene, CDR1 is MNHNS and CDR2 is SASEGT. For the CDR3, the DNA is TGTGCCAGCAGTGAACGAGGGCGGGGGCTCGGCAATCAGCCCCAGCATTTT. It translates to CASSERGRGLGNQPQHF.

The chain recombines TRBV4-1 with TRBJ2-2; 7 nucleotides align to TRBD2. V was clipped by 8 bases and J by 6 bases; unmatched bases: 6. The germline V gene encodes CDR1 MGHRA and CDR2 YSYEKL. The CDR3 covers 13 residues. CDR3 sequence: CASWGRAPGELFF. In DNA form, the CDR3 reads TGCGCCAGCTGGGGGAGGGCCCCCGGGGAGCTGTTTTTT.

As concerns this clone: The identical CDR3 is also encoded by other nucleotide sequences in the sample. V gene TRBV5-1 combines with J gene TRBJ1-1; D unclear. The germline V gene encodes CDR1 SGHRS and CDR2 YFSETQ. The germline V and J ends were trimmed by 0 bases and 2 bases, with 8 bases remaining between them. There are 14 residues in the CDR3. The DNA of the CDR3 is TGCGCCAGCAGCTTGGAAGGCACCAACACTGAAGCTTTCTTT. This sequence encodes CASSLEGTNTEAFF.

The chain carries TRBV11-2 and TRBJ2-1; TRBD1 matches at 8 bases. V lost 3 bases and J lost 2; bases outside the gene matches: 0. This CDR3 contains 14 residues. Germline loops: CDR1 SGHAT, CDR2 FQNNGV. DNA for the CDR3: TGTGCCAGCAGCTTGGGACAGGCCTACAATGAGCAGTTCTTC. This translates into CASSLGQAYNEQFF.

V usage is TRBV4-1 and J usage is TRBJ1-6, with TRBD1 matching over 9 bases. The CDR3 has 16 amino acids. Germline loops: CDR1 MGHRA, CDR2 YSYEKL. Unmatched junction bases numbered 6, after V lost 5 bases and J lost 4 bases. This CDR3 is CASSADRGSYNSPLHF. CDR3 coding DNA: TGCGCCAGCAGCGCGGACAGGGGTTCGTATAATTCACCCCTCCACTTT.

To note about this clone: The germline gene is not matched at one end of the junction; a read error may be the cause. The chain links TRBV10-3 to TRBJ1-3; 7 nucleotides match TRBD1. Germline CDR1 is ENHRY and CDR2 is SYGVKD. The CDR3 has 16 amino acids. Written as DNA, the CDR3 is TGTGCCATCAGTGAGCCTCCGGGACAGCGCTTTGGTAGGGAGAATTTT. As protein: CAISEPPGQRFGRENF.

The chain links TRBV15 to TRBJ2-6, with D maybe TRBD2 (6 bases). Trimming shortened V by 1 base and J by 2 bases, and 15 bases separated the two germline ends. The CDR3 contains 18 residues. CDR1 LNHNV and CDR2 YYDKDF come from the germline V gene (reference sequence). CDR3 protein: CATSRVGRIPTGANVLTF. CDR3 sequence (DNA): TGTGCCACCAGCAGAGTTGGGAGGATACCGACTGGGGCCAACGTCCTGACTTTC.

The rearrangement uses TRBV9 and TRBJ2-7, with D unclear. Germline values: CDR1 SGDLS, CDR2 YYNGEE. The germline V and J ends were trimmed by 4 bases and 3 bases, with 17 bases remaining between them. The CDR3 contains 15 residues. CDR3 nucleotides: TGTGCCAGCAGCCCCCGCAGAATCTCTTTCTACGAGCAGTACTTC. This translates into CASSPRRISFYEQYF.